This section outlines one T cell receptor (beta chain) sequence together with its context. Antigen specificity is unknown. In the PCR, 60 Vbeta and 13 Jbeta primers were used. The table came from immunoSEQ multiplex PCR; TCRdb's copy has only in-frame clones and leaves some out. The sample gives around 63,000 clones, 65% to 80% of which show up once; just under 3% is in the top ten. This record belongs to a study of cytomegalovirus exposure and HLA in healthy donors. Regarding the study as a whole: The study recorded 160 or so TCR beta chains that were cytomegalovirus-associated. Across HLA loci, a later analysis found differing TCR association rates, with DRB1 most and HLA-C fewest.

The V gene's germline CDR1 is LNHDA and CDR2 SQIVND (reference sequence). CDR3 size: 15 residues. Deletions cut 0 bases from V and 2 bases from J, with 11 bases between. The sequenced sample was PBMCs. The rearrangement links TRBV19 to TRBJ2-7, with D possibly matching TRBD1 (5 bases). The source of this sequence is a woman aged 25 to 39 in good health and CMV-seronegative. In nucleotides, the CDR3 is TGTGCCAGTAGTATAGACTCCACAGGACCCTACGAGCAGTACTTC. Translated, it gives CASSIDSTGPYEQYF. The variable domain in full, with the rest retrieved from reference TRBV19 and TRBJ2-7, is DGGITQSPKYLFRKEGQNVTLSCEQNLNHDAMYWYRQDPGQGLRLIYYSQIVNDFQKGDIAEGYSVSREKKESFPLTVTSAQKNPTAFYLCASSIDSTGPYEQYFGPGTRLTVT.